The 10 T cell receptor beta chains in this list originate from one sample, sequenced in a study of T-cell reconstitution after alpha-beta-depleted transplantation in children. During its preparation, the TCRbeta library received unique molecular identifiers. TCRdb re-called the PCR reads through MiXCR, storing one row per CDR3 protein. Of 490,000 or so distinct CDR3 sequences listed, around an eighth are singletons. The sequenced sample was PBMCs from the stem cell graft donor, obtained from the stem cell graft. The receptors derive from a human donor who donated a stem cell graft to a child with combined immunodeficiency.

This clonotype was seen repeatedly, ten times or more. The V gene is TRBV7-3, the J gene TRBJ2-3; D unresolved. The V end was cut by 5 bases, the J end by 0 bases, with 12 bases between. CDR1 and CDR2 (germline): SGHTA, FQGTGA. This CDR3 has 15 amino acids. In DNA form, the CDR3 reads TGTGCCAGCAGCCCTTGGAGTAGCAGCACAGATACGCAGTATTTT. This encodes CASSPWSSSTDTQYF.

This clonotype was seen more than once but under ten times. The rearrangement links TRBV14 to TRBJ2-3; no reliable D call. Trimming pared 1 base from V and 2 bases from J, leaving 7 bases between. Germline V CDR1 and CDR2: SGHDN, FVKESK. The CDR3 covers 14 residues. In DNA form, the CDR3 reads TGTGCCAGCAGCCAAGTTGGGAACACAGATACGCAGTATTTT. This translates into CASSQVGNTDTQYF.

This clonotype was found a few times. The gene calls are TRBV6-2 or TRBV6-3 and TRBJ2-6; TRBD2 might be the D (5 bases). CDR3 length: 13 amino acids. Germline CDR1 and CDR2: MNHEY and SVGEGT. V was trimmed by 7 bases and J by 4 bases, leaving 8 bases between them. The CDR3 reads CASKPGGANVLTF. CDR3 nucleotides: TGTGCCAGCAAGCCGGGGGGGGCCAACGTCCTGACTTTC.

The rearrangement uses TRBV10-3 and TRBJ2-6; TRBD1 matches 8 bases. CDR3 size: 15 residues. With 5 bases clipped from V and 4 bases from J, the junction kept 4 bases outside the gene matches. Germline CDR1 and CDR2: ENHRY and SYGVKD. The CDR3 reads CAISSRGPGANVLTF. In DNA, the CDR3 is TGTGCCATCAGTAGCAGGGGGCCCGGGGCCAACGTCCTGACTTTC.

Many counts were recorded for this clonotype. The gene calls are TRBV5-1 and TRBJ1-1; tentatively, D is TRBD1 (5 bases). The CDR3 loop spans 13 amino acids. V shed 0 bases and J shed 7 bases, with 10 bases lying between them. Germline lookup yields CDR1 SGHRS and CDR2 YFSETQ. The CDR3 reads CASSLDAGDEAFF. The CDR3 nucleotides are TGCGCCAGCAGCTTGGATGCGGGGGATGAAGCTTTCTTT.

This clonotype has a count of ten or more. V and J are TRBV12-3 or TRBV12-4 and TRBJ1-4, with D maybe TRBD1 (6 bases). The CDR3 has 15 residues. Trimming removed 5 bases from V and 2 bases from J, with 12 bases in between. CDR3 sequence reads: CASSANRATNEKLFF. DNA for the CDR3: TGTGCCAGCAGTGCCAACAGGGCGACTAATGAAAAACTGTTTTTT.

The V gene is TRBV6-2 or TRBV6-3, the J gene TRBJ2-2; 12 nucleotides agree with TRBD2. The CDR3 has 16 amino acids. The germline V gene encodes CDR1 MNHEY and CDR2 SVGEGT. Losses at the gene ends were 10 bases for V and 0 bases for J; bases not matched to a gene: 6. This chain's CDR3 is CAITTSGGSNTGELFF. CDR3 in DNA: TGTGCCATTACGACTAGCGGGGGATCGAACACCGGGGAGCTGTTTTTT.

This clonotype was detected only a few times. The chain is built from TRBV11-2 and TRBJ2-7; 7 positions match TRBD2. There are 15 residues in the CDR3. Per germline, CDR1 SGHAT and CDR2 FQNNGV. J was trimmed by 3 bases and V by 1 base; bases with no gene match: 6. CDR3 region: CASSLGGGSFYEQYF. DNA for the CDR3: TGTGCCAGCAGCTTAGGTGGCGGGAGTTTCTACGAGCAGTACTTC.

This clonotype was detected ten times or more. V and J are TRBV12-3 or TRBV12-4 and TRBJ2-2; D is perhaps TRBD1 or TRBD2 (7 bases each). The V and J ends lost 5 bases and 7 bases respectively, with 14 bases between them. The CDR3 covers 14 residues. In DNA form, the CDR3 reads TGTGCCAGCAGTCACAGGGGAGGGGACGGGGAGCTGTTTTTT. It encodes CASSHRGGDGELFF.

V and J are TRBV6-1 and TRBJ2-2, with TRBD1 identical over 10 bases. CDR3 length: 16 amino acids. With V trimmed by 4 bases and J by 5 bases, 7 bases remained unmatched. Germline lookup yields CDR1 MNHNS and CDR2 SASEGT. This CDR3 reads CASSARQGARTGELFF. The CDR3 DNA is TGTGCCAGCAGTGCCAGACAGGGGGCGAGAACCGGGGAGCTGTTTTTT.